These T cell receptor beta chains were read from a single sample in a study of blood T cell repertoires in COVID-19. Data came from immunoSEQ multiplex PCR; TCRdb stores just in-frame clones and leaves some out. The repertoire holds more than 250,000 clones, with roughly four fifths as singletons. Input material: PBMCs or T cells enriched from blood (not recorded which). These receptors all come from a man aged 35-49 years who had been exposed to COVID-19. The CDR3 runs from the conserved cysteine through the conserved F or W. The order of the fields is D gene, J gene, CDR3 length, clone size, V gene, CDR3 protein, CDR3 DNA. A D gene is named only where the DNA matches it firmly. Size is omitted from some rows. Given values are once, few, many or a class for expanded clones.

>TRBD1|TRBJ1-5|14|NA|TRBV18
CASSLQGADQPQHF
TGTGCCAGCTCACTACAGGGGGCTGATCAGCCCCAGCATTTT
>NA|TRBJ1-2|13|NA|TRBV30
CAWRIAGAGGYTF
TGTGCCTGGAGAATAGCAGGGGCCGGTGGCTACACCTTC
>TRBD1|TRBJ2-7|17|NA|TRBV7-9
CASSGGPTGVINGEQYF
TGTGCCAGCAGTGGGGGTCCTACAGGGGTAATCAACGGCGAGCAGTACTTC
>TRBD2|TRBJ2-7|13|NA|TRBV6-5
CASSLSGSHEQYF
TGTGCCAGCAGCCTTAGCGGGAGTCACGAGCAGTACTTC
>TRBD1|TRBJ2-1|14|NA|TRBV19
CASSHRGLGNEQFF
TGTGCCAGTAGTCACAGGGGGCTAGGCAATGAGCAGTTCTTC
>NA|TRBJ2-3|17|NA|TRBV9
CASSRRGDGSGTDTQYF
TGTGCCAGCAGCCGTAGAGGCGATGGAAGCGGCACAGATACGCAGTATTTT
>NA|TRBJ2-7|18|NA|TRBV12-2
CASRPRGTGRESYYEQYF
TGTGCAAGTCGTCCTAGGGGGACAGGGCGGGAGTCGTACTACGAGCAGTACTTC
>NA|TRBJ1-1|13|NA|TRBV7-3
CASSFTGNSEAFF
TGTGCCAGCAGCTTTACCGGTAACTCCGAAGCTTTCTTT
>NA|TRBJ2-1|16|once|TRBV21-1
CASSKWVGGPYNEQFF
TGTGCCAGCAGCAAATGGGTGGGAGGGCCCTACAATGAGCAGTTCTTC
>NA|TRBJ1-3|16|NA|TRBV19
CASSPSLTGSGNTIYF
TGTGCCAGTAGTCCCTCCCTTACTGGCTCTGGAAACACCATATATTTT
>NA|TRBJ2-3|14|NA|TRBV30
CAWRPGASRDTQYF
TGTGCCTGGAGGCCAGGGGCGTCCAGGGATACGCAGTATTTT
>NA|TRBJ2-3|11|NA|TRBV27
CASSFADTQYF
TGTGCCAGCAGTTTTGCGGATACGCAGTATTTT
>NA|TRBJ2-5|18|NA|TRBV4-1
CASSPGPVLLEGEETQYF
TGCGCCAGCAGCCCAGGCCCTGTACTCCTAGAAGGGGAAGAGACCCAGTACTTC
>TRBD1|TRBJ1-5|15|few|TRBV7-7
CASSSGQGLSASGHF
TGTGCTAGCAGCTCCGGACAGGGCCTCTCAGCCTCCGGCCATTTT
>NA|TRBJ1-2|12|NA|TRBV18
CASSPPANAYTF
TGTGCCAGCTCACCTCCCGCGAATGCCTACACCTTC
>NA|TRBJ2-2|14|NA|TRBV2
CASNPGVNTGELFF
TGTGCCAGCAATCCGGGAGTAAACACCGGGGAGCTGTTTTTT
>TRBD1|TRBJ1-2|15|NA|TRBV25-1
CASSPATGGGYGYTF
TGTGCCAGCAGCCCCGCGACAGGGGGAGGCTATGGCTACACCTTC
>TRBD2|TRBJ2-7|14|NA|TRBV2
CASRGLAGLYEQYF
TGTGCCAGCAGGGGACTAGCGGGCCTCTACGAGCAGTACTTC
>NA|TRBJ1-2|14|NA|TRBV6-5
CASSYSGGANGYTF
TGTGCCAGCAGTTACTCTGGGGGGGCAAATGGCTACACCTTC
>TRBD1|TRBJ1-2|15|NA|TRBV5-1
CASSLVAGGDYGYTF
TGCGCCAGCAGCTTGGTGGCAGGGGGTGACTATGGCTACACCTTC
>NA|TRBJ2-1|11|NA|TRBV30
CASAPENEQFF
TGTGCCTCCGCGCCGGAGAATGAGCAGTTCTTC
>NA|TRBJ2-7|14|NA|TRBV7-9
CASSPDSETYEQYF
TGTGCCAGCAGCCCCGACTCCGAAACCTACGAGCAGTACTTC
>NA|TRBJ1-2|18|NA|TRBV18
CASSPLPRQGIADYGYTF
TGTGCCAGCTCACCACTACCGAGGCAGGGCATTGCTGACTATGGCTACACCTTC
>NA|TRBJ1-1|11|NA|TRBV29-1
CSVYRNTEAFF
TGCAGCGTTTACAGGAACACTGAAGCTTTCTTT
>NA|TRBJ2-5|13|NA|TRBV11-3
CASSKGVGETQYF
TGTGCCAGCAGTAAGGGGGTGGGAGAGACCCAGTACTTC
>NA|TRBJ2-7|11|NA|TRBV12-3/TRBV12-4
CASSSLREQYF
TGTGCCAGCAGTTCCCTCCGTGAGCAGTACTTC
>TRBD1|TRBJ1-1|16|NA|TRBV29-1
CSVEVWTGGLNTEAFF
TGCAGCGTTGAAGTTTGGACAGGGGGCCTGAACACTGAAGCTTTCTTT
>NA|TRBJ2-3|11|NA|TRBV6-5
CASRQTDTQYF
TGTGCCAGCAGACAGACAGATACGCAGTATTTT
>TRBD1|TRBJ2-7|14|NA|TRBV9
CASSVIGTGDEQYF
TGTGCCAGCAGCGTAATAGGGACAGGGGACGAGCAGTACTTC
>TRBD2|TRBJ2-2|16|NA|TRBV7-7
CASSLGAGDNTGELFF
TGTGCTAGCAGCTTAGGAGCGGGAGACAACACCGGGGAGCTGTTTTTT
>TRBD1|TRBJ2-7|15|NA|TRBV6-5
CASNTGDRGVDEQYF
TGTGCCAGCAATACTGGGGACAGGGGTGTGGACGAGCAGTACTTC
>NA|TRBJ2-3|14|NA|TRBV19
CASSIQGPADTQYF
TGTGCCAGTAGTATTCAGGGGCCGGCAGATACGCAGTATTTT
>NA|TRBJ1-6|14|NA|TRBV6-5
CASRPDWVGGPLHF
TGTGCCAGCAGACCCGACTGGGTTGGAGGACCCCTCCACTTT
>NA|TRBJ1-6|14|once|TRBV25-1
CASRVDSYNSPLHF
TGTGCCAGCAGGGTGGACAGCTATAATTCACCCCTCCACTTT
>NA|TRBJ2-1|14|few|TRBV5-1
CASRGALGNDEQFF
TGCGCCAGCAGGGGGGCGTTAGGGAACGATGAGCAGTTCTTC
>NA|TRBJ1-5|14|NA|TRBV10-2
CASRLGGGNQPQHF
TGCGCCAGCCGACTCGGTGGCGGCAATCAGCCCCAGCATTTT
>TRBD2|TRBJ2-3|15|few|TRBV7-9
CASSPSGSSTDTQYF
TGTGCCAGCAGCCCTAGCGGGAGCAGCACAGATACGCAGTATTTT
>NA|TRBJ1-1|13|few|TRBV12-5
CASGGDMNTEAFF
TGTGCTAGTGGGGGGGACATGAACACTGAAGCTTTCTTT
>TRBD2|TRBJ2-1|17|NA|TRBV5-4
CASTLPGGLAGVGEQFF
TGTGCCAGCACCCTCCCCGGGGGCCTAGCGGGAGTTGGAGAGCAGTTCTTC
>TRBD1|TRBJ1-1|15|NA|TRBV3-1/TRBV3-2
CASSHPDRVGTEAFF
TGTGCCAGCAGCCACCCGGACAGGGTCGGGACTGAAGCTTTCTTT
>TRBD2|TRBJ2-5|16|once|TRBV4-1
CASSQGEAGAWETQYF
TGCGCCAGCAGCCAAGGGGAAGCGGGAGCCTGGGAGACCCAGTACTTC
>TRBD1|TRBJ1-5|14|NA|TRBV19
CASSTDRGNQPQHF
TGTGCCAGTAGTACTGACAGGGGCAATCAGCCCCAGCATTTT
>TRBD2|TRBJ2-3|14|once|TRBV28
CASSRLAGQDTQYF
TGTGCCAGCAGCCGACTAGCGGGACAGGATACGCAGTATTTT
>TRBD2|TRBJ2-7|16|NA|TRBV5-1
CASSPGPSGSSYEQYF
TGCGCCAGCAGCCCGGGCCCTAGCGGGTCCTCCTACGAGCAGTACTTC
>NA|TRBJ1-1|15|NA|TRBV7-2
CASSLAPRRESEAFF
TGTGCCAGCAGCTTAGCGCCACGGAGGGAATCTGAAGCTTTCTTT
>NA|TRBJ1-6|15|NA|TRBV14
CASSQLTGNNSPLHF
TGTGCCAGCAGCCAACTGACAGGAAATAATTCACCCCTCCACTTT
>TRBD1|TRBJ2-3|17|NA|TRBV18
CASSQSTGRVATDTQYF
TGTGCCAGCTCACAATCGACAGGGAGAGTCGCCACAGATACGCAGTATTTT
>NA|TRBJ2-1|15|NA|TRBV14
CASSLREGSYNEQFF
TGTGCCAGCAGCCTGCGGGAAGGATCCTACAATGAGCAGTTCTTC
>NA|TRBJ2-7|18|once|TRBV5-6
CASSLPGLTLGVSLEQYF
TGTGCCAGCAGCCTTCCGGGACTGACGCTCGGGGTGTCTCTCGAGCAGTACTTC
>NA|TRBJ2-7|15|once|TRBV5-1
CAIQPRCARGYEQYF
TGCGCCATCCAACCTCGTTGCGCGCGGGGCTACGAGCAGTACTTC
>TRBD1|TRBJ1-1|12|many|TRBV24-1
CATSDWTGHAFF
TGTGCCACCAGTGATTGGACAGGGCACGCTTTCTTT
>TRBD1|TRBJ1-1|14|few|TRBV5-1
CASSIDRANTEAFF
TGCGCCAGCAGCATCGACAGGGCGAACACTGAAGCTTTCTTT
>NA|TRBJ1-1|13|NA|TRBV14
CASSRTRNTEAFF
TGTGCCAGCAGCCGTACTAGGAACACTGAAGCTTTCTTT
>TRBD2|TRBJ2-2|17|NA|TRBV9
CASSVPRRGRTSGELFF
TGTGCCAGCAGCGTCCCACGTCGCGGGAGGACGAGCGGGGAGCTGTTTTTT
>NA|TRBJ2-7|14|NA|TRBV19
CASRATQGIMEQYF
TGTGCCAGCCGCGCCACACAGGGTATAATGGAGCAGTACTTC